This T cell receptor (beta chain) was retrieved from a study of blood T cell repertoires in COVID-19. As for the study in general: COVID-19 samples, acute and convalescent, were from the United States, Italy and Spain.

Germline V gene data show CDR1 as LNHNV and CDR2 as YYDKDF (reference sequence). The CDR3 is 15 amino acids. Trimming shortened V by 1 base and J by 3 bases, and 12 bases separated the two germline ends. As originally analysed: Reference gene primer amplification in the assay estimated nucleated cell counts. Assay used: immunoSEQ multiplex PCR; TCRdb lists only in-frame clones, some missing. The DNA was the basis for D and trimming; V, J and clone size are from that table. The data show fewer than 150,000 clones, with roughly 84% seen just once and around 8.6% held by the top ten. This TCR derives from a human donor in a cohort sampled during active COVID-19. V and J are TRBV15 and TRBJ1-1; D remains ambiguous. Sequenced: peripheral blood. The CDR3 region is CATSRVEVGHTEAFF. The DNA of the CDR3 is TGTGCCACCAGCAGAGTGGAGGTAGGGCACACTGAAGCTTTCTTT.